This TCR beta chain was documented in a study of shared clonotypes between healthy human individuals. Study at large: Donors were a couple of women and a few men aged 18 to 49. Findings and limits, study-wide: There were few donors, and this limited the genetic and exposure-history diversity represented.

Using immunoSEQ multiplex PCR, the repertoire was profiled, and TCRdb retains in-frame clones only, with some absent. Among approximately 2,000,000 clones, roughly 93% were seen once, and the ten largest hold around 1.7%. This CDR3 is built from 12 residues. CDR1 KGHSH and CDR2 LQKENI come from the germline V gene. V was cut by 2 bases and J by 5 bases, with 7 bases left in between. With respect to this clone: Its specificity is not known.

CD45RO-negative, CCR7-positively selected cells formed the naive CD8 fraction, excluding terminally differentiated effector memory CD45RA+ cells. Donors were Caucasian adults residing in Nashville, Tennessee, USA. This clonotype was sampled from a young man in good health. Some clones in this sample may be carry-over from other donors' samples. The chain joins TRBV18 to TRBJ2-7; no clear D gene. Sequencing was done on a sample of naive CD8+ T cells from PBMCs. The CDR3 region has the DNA TGTGCCAGCTCACCATCGAGCGACGAGCAGTACTTC. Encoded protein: CASSPSSDEQYF. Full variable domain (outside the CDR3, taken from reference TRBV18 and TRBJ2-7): NAGVMQNPRHLVRRRGQEARLRCSPMKGHSHVYWYRQLPEEGLKFMVYLQKENIIDESGMPKERFSAEFPKEGPSILRIQQVVRGDSAAYFCASSPSSDEQYFGPGTRLTVT.